The 23 T cell receptor beta chains below all came from one sample that was sequenced in a study of Ad26.COV2.S vaccination and SARS-CoV-2 variants. The method was immunoSEQ multiplex PCR; TCRdb's version includes in-frame clones alone and lacks a portion of them. The sample contains about 430,000 clones, 90% of which appear only once. Noted treatment: 15 to 20 received Ad26.COV2.S at low or high dose, single or two shots; about 5 received placebo; per-sample allocation not given. Sampling occurred on day 63 after the first vaccine or placebo injection. Material: peripheral blood, obtained in a trial of Ad26.COV2.S vaccine versus placebo. All receptors derive from a person aged 18-60 years who received the Ad26.COV2.S COVID-19 vaccine or a placebo.

The CDR3 protein is CASSLVDTNTEAFF. In DNA, the CDR3 is TGTGCCAGCAGTCTTGTAGACACGAACACTGAAGCTTTCTTT. The chain employs TRBV9 and TRBJ1-1; no definite D call. CDR1 and CDR2 from the germline V gene are SGDLS and YYNGEE. Trimming left V 5 bases short and J 1 base short, with 12 bases between. CDR3 length equals 14 residues.

The chain joins TRBV30 to TRBJ2-6, with 9 bases identical to TRBD1. This CDR3 has 15 amino acids. V dropped 1 base and J dropped 2; count of bases not matched to a gene: 0. The germline CDR1 and CDR2 sequences are GTSNPN and SVGIG (reference sequence). CDR3 coding DNA: TGTGCCTGGAGTGGACAGGGGGCTGGGGCCAACGTCCTGACTTTC. Translated: CAWSGQGAGANVLTF.

The chain recombines TRBV7-8 with TRBJ2-4, with D tentatively TRBD2 (5 bases). Looked up from germline, CDR1 is SGHVS and CDR2 is FQNEAQ. Deletions cut 5 bases from V and 7 bases from J, with 15 bases between. The CDR3 spans 14 residues. CDR3 residues: CASSRGGLGNIQYF. The CDR3 bases are TGTGCCAGCAGCCGAGGCGGGTTAGGGAACATTCAGTACTTC.

The chain recombines TRBV6-5 with TRBJ1-1; TRBD1 agrees at 8 bases. Losses at the gene ends were 5 bases for V and 6 bases for J; bases not matched to a gene: 2. The length of the CDR3 is 12 residues. Looked up from germline, CDR1 is MNHEY and CDR2 is SVGAGI. The CDR3 region has the DNA TGTGCCAGCAGTACAGGGGGAGCTGAAGCTTTCTTT. Its translation: CASSTGGAEAFF.

V gene TRBV4-2 combines with J gene TRBJ2-1; D is ambiguous. The CDR3 consists of 14 residues. V lost 0 bases and J 10 bases, leaving 13 bases between the germline ends. Looked up from germline, CDR1 is LGHNA and CDR2 is YNFKEQ. The CDR3 is CASSQENQVTEQFF. The CDR3 bases are TGTGCCAGCAGCCAAGAGAATCAGGTAACGGAGCAGTTCTTC.

This clone was observed a single time. The CDR3 coding sequence is TGTGCCAGCAGTTATGACCACCCCTACGAGCAGTACTTC. It translates to CASSYDHPYEQYF. The rearrangement uses TRBV6-5 and TRBJ2-7; D gene uncertain. V dropped 3 bases and J dropped 2 bases, with 8 bases sitting between them. CDR1 is MNHEY, CDR2 SVGAGI, per germline. The CDR3 length is 13 residues.

The V call is TRBV2, the J call TRBJ2-2, with D possibly TRBD2 on 5 matching bases. V lost 3 bases and J lost 0, with 8 bases in between. CDR1 SNHLY and CDR2 FYNNEI come from the germline V gene. CDR3 size: 15 residues. In DNA, the CDR3 is TGTGCCAGCAGTGATGCCGGGGCGAACACCGGGGAGCTGTTTTTT. This sequence encodes CASSDAGANTGELFF.

The rearrangement links TRBV5-4 to TRBJ2-7, with 7 bases fitting TRBD1. The junction had 7 bases not matched to a gene; V was cut back by 0 bases and J by 7 bases. CDR3 length: 14 residues. The germline V gene encodes CDR1 SGHNT and CDR2 YYREEE (reference sequence). The CDR3 bases are TGTGCCAGCAGCTTGGTCGAGGGGGCAGGGGAGCAGTACTTC. Translated, it gives CASSLVEGAGEQYF.

The gene calls are TRBV6-2 or TRBV6-3 and TRBJ1-6; TRBD1 is a possible D gene (6 bases). The CDR3 spans 14 residues. Germline-derived CDR1 and CDR2 are MNHEY and SVGEGT. The V end lost 5 bases, the J end lost 7 bases, and 12 bases lay between the germline ends. This CDR3 reads CASSGQSSNSPLHF. CDR3 nucleotide sequence: TGTGCCAGCAGTGGACAGTCATCCAATTCACCCCTCCACTTT.

This clone was detected a few times. This sequence joins TRBV30 and TRBJ2-1; D remains unclear. V lost 2 bases and J lost 6, with 8 bases in between. The CDR3 has 12 residues. Per the germline V gene, CDR1 is GTSNPN and CDR2 is SVGIG (reference sequence). CDR3 region: CAWSLTGNEQFF. In nucleotides, the CDR3 is TGTGCCTGGAGTCTGACGGGCAATGAGCAGTTCTTC.

On this clone: One junction end disagrees with the germline gene, perhaps due to a read error. This chain links TRBV20-1 with TRBJ2-7, with a tentative D call TRBD1 (6 bases). This CDR3 has 11 amino acids. Germline CDR1 DFQATT, CDR2 SNEGSKA (reference sequence). The CDR3 bases are TGCAGTGCTAGAGCTCCAGGGGTTCCCTTCTTC. Amino acids: CSARAPGVPFF.

The genes are TRBV19 and TRBJ2-3; D unresolved. V was clipped by 1 base and J by 4 bases, with 9 bases between them. This CDR3 comprises 14 residues. Germline CDR1 LNHDA, CDR2 SQIVND (reference sequence). The DNA of the CDR3 is TGTGCCAGTAGTATAGGATCGGGCGCAGATACGCAGTATTTT. It is translated as CASSIGSGADTQYF. Looking up the rest from reference TRBV19 and TRBJ2-3 gives the full variable domain: DGGITQSPKYLFRKEGQNVTLSCEQNLNHDAMYWYRQDPGQGLRLIYYSQIVNDFQKGDIAEGYSVSREKKESFPLTVTSAQKNPTAFYLCASSIGSGADTQYFGPGTRLTVL.

The chain carries TRBV6-5 and TRBJ2-1; TRBD2 agrees at 7 bases. CDR3 size: 14 residues. After removal of 7 bases from V and 5 bases from J, the junction contained 8 bases not matched to a gene. Germline V gives CDR1 MNHEY, CDR2 SVGAGI. The CDR3, as DNA: TGTGCCAGCAAAGCGGGGCAAGCCAACAATGAGCAGTTCTTC. This encodes CASKAGQANNEQFF.

The chain links TRBV2 to TRBJ1-2; maybe TRBD1 (6 bases). The CDR3 spans 14 residues. Germline V gene lookup returns CDR1 SNHLY and CDR2 FYNNEI. With 0 bases removed from V and 5 bases from J, the gap between germline ends came to 10 bases. The CDR3 DNA reads TGTGCCAGCAGTGAAGCCCAGGGGCAATATGGCTACACCTTC. This gives the protein CASSEAQGQYGYTF. The full variable domain, in which reference TRBV2 and TRBJ1-2 provide the parts outside the CDR3, is EPEVTQTPSHQVTQMGQEVILRCVPISNHLYFYWYRQILGQKVEFLVSFYNNEISEKSEIFDDQFSVERPDGSNFTLKIRSTKLEDSAMYFCASSEAQGQYGYTFGSGTRLTVV.

This clone was seen a few times. The chain employs TRBV27 and TRBJ1-2, with 9 bases aligning to TRBD1. CDR3 length: 15 amino acids. The V gene's germline CDR1 is MNHEY and CDR2 SMNVEV (reference sequence). After removal of 2 bases from V and 8 bases from J, the junction contained 9 bases not matched to a gene. The CDR3 protein is CASSLVPGTGFGYTF. As DNA, the CDR3 is TGTGCCAGCAGTTTAGTACCCGGGACAGGGTTCGGCTACACCTTC.

This clone was detected a few times. Other DNA sequences in this specimen translate into the identical CDR3. The chain combines TRBV7-9 with TRBJ2-7; D is ambiguous. The germline gives CDR1 SEHNR, CDR2 FQNEAQ (reference sequence). The CDR3 has 11 residues. V shed 4 bases and J shed 2 bases, with 3 bases lying between them. The CDR3 DNA reads TGTGCCAGCAGCTCAGCCTACGAGCAGTACTTC. Protein sequence: CASSSAYEQYF.

The chain employs TRBV30 and TRBJ1-3, with D unclear. V was clipped by 1 base and J by 0 bases, with 10 bases between them. Germline assignment: CDR1 GTSNPN and CDR2 SVGIG (reference sequence). The CDR3 spans 15 residues. The CDR3 sequence: CAWSEEKRSGNTIYF. Here the CDR3 DNA reads TGTGCCTGGAGTGAAGAGAAGCGCTCTGGAAACACCATATATTTT.

The rearrangement links TRBV6-5 to TRBJ2-7; D is uncertain. V lost 7 bases and J lost 9, with 13 bases in between. This CDR3 region has 11 residues. The germline V gene has CDR1 MNHEY and CDR2 SVGAGI. This CDR3 reads CASKAGPTQYF. The DNA of the CDR3 is TGTGCCAGCAAGGCTGGCCCCACGCAGTACTTC.

The rearrangement uses TRBV3-1 (or the pseudogene TRBV3-2) and TRBJ1-5, with D unresolved. Germline V gene data show CDR1 as LGHDT and CDR2 as YNNKEL (reference sequence). This CDR3 spans 15 amino acids. Trimming shortened V by 1 base and J by 1 base, and 8 bases separated the two germline ends. CDR3 bases: TGTGCCAGCAGCCAAGGAGTGGAGAGCAATCAGCCCCAGCATTTT. Translation: CASSQGVESNQPQHF.

Of note for this clone: The sample holds other DNA sequences that translate to the same CDR3. This chain connects TRBV7-2 to TRBJ2-7; no reliable D call. The length of the CDR3 is 14 residues. The germline V gene has CDR1 SGHTA and CDR2 FQGNSA. Trimming shortened V by 1 base and J by 0 bases, and 7 bases separated the two germline ends. The DNA of the CDR3 is TGTGCCAGCAGCTTAGGACCACCCTCCTACGAGCAGTACTTC. It translates to CASSLGPPSYEQYF.

The chain recombines TRBV6-5 with TRBJ1-6; D remains unclear. The CDR3 loop spans 11 amino acids. CDR1 is MNHEY and CDR2 is SVGAGI in the germline V gene. Trimming shortened V by 8 bases and J by 8 bases, and 7 bases separated the two germline ends. CDR3 nucleotide sequence: TGTGCCAGCGGGATTGATTCACCCCTCCACTTT. Amino acids: CASGIDSPLHF.

The chain uses TRBV2 and TRBJ2-3, with unresolved D. V lost 3 bases and J 6 bases, leaving 10 bases between the germline ends. This CDR3 contains 13 residues. CDR1 and CDR2 from the germline V gene are SNHLY and FYNNEI. The CDR3 protein is CASSDDWVDTQYF. The CDR3 DNA reads as TGTGCCAGCAGTGATGACTGGGTGGATACGCAGTATTTT.

This chain links TRBV7-2 with TRBJ1-6; 7 bases match TRBD1. The CDR3 consists of 17 residues. CDR1 is SGHTA, CDR2 FQGNSA, per germline. The trim removed 1 base at V and 10 bases at J, leaving 13 bases unmatched. The CDR3 protein is CASSLVWTGIGESPLHF. The DNA of the CDR3 is TGTGCCAGCAGCTTAGTATGGACAGGCATCGGGGAATCACCCCTCCACTTT.